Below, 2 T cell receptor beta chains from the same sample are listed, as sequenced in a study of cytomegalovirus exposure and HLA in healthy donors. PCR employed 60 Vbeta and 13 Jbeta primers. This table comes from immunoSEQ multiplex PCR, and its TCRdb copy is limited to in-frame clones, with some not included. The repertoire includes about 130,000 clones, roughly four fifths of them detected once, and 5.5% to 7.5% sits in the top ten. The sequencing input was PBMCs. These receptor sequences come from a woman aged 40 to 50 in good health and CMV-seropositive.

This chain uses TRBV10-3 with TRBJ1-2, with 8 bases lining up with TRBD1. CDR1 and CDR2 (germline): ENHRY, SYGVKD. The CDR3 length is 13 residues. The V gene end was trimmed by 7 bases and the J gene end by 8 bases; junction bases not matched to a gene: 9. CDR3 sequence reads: CAIKGQGEGGYTF. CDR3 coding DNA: TGTGCCATCAAAGGACAGGGCGAAGGAGGCTACACCTTC.

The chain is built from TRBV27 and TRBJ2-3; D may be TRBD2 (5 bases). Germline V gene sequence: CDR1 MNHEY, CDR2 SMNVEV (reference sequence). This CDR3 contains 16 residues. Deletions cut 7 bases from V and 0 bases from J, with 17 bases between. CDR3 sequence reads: CASTPLDPTSTDTQYF. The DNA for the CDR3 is TGTGCCAGCACTCCACTAGATCCCACTAGCACAGATACGCAGTATTTT.